These 21 T cell receptor beta chains share one sample of origin, sequenced in a study of cytomegalovirus exposure and HLA in healthy donors. The primer mix had 60 Vbeta and 13 Jbeta primers. Some clones are missing from TCRdb's copy, which holds only in-frame ones; the method was immunoSEQ multiplex PCR. The table includes 100,000 to 150,000 clones, about four fifths detected once. Sequencing input: PBMCs. These receptors were obtained from a woman between 50 and 59 years old in good health and CMV-seropositive.

The J gene is TRBJ2-1, the V gene TRBV9, with 14 bases matching TRBD2. There are 18 residues in the CDR3. Germline V lookup: CDR1 SGDLS, CDR2 YYNGEE. The junction had 8 bases not matched to a gene; V was cut back by 0 bases and J by 6 bases. For the CDR3, the DNA is TGTGCCAGCAGCGTAGAGACCCTCGGACTAGCGGGAGGCAATGAGCAGTTCTTC. Translated, it gives CASSVETLGLAGGNEQFF.

The genes are TRBV11-2 and TRBJ2-7; tentative D call: TRBD1 (6 bases). The germline gives CDR1 SGHAT, CDR2 FQNNGV. Trimming pared 4 bases from V and 4 bases from J, leaving 14 bases between. The CDR3 sequence is 14 residues long. CDR3 loop: CASSSSRGPYEQYF. Here the CDR3 DNA reads TGTGCCAGCAGCTCTAGCAGGGGTCCTTACGAGCAGTACTTC.

CDR3 DNA: TGTGCCAGCAGTCTCAGAGGTGGGGAGTCAAATCAGCCCCAGCATTTT. Protein product: CASSLRGGESNQPQHF. The J gene is TRBJ1-5, the V gene TRBV2; D ambiguous. CDR1 and CDR2 from the germline V gene are SNHLY and FYNNEI. This CDR3 spans 16 amino acids. Trimming left V 5 bases short and J 4 bases short, with 18 bases between.

This clone has more than one count but fewer than ten. The chain joins TRBV6-6 to TRBJ1-2; perhaps TRBD1 as D (6 bases). The CDR3 consists of 14 residues. Trimming left V 5 bases short and J 3 bases short, with 13 bases between. Looked up from germline, CDR1 is MNHNY and CDR2 is SVGAGI (reference sequence). The CDR3 coding sequence is TGTGCCAGCAGTAGCCCAGGGGTAGACTATGGCTACACCTTC. As protein: CASSSPGVDYGYTF.

The CDR3 protein is CASSVAGGSYNEQFF. The DNA of the CDR3 is TGTGCCAGCAGCGTAGCGGGAGGGTCCTACAATGAGCAGTTCTTC. This chain links TRBV9 with TRBJ2-1; the match to TRBD2 covers 8 bases. With V trimmed by 0 bases and J by 1 base, 0 bases remained unmatched. The CDR3 covers 15 residues. CDR1 is SGDLS, CDR2 YYNGEE, per germline. Supplemented by reference TRBV9 and TRBJ2-1, the full variable domain reads DSGVTQTPKHLITATGQRVTLRCSPRSGDLSVYWYQQSLDQGLQFLIQYYNGEERAKGNILERFSAQQFPDLHSELNLSSLELGDSALYFCASSVAGGSYNEQFFGPGTRLTVL.

The rearrangement uses TRBV5-1 and TRBJ1-2, with a possible D match to TRBD1 (6 bases). Germline lookup yields CDR1 SGHRS and CDR2 YFSETQ. Trimming left V 2 bases short and J 2 bases short, with 7 bases between. The CDR3 is made up of 13 amino acids. CDR3 region: CASSFQGNYGYTF. The CDR3 coding sequence is TGCGCCAGCAGCTTTCAGGGGAACTATGGCTACACCTTC.

This clone occurred a few times. The chain joins TRBV7-2 to TRBJ1-2, with D possibly TRBD1 on 6 matching bases. Trimming left V 4 bases short and J 4 bases short, with 16 bases between. The germline CDR1 and CDR2 sequences are SGHTA and FQGNSA. This CDR3 spans 15 amino acids. Here the CDR3 DNA reads TGTGCCAGCAGCTACGGACAGAGACCCAGCTATGGCTACACCTTC. As protein: CASSYGQRPSYGYTF.

The chain combines TRBV5-1 with TRBJ2-1; D remains ambiguous. Trimming removed 0 bases at V and 8 bases at J, with 15 bases between. Germline CDR1 SGHRS, CDR2 YFSETQ. There are 15 residues in the CDR3. The CDR3 protein is CASSLALNLGDEQFF. The DNA for the CDR3 is TGCGCCAGCAGCTTGGCTCTCAATCTAGGCGATGAGCAGTTCTTC.

V usage is TRBV6-1 and J usage is TRBJ1-5, with 9 positions matching TRBD1. Unmatched junction bases numbered 7, after V lost 4 bases and J lost 3 bases. CDR1 MNHNS and CDR2 SASEGT come from the germline V gene. This CDR3 has 16 residues. Here the CDR3 reads CASSGVGTGNNQPQHF. The DNA for the CDR3 is TGTGCCAGCAGTGGGGTTGGGACAGGGAACAATCAGCCCCAGCATTTT.

This sequence joins TRBV30 and TRBJ1-4, with 8 bases identical to TRBD1. Trimming at V came to 5 bases and at J to 7 bases, leaving 12 bases not matched to a gene. CDR3 length equals 15 residues. CDR1 and CDR2 (germline): GTSNPN, SVGIG (reference sequence). CDR3 sequence (DNA): TGTGCCTGGTCACGCCCCGGACAGGGCTTTGAAAAACTGTTTTTT. Its translation is CAWSRPGQGFEKLFF.

The CDR3 DNA reads TGTGCCAGCAGTTTTGGGCTAGCGGGGAGTAGCACAGATACGCAGTATTTT. Amino acid sequence: CASSFGLAGSSTDTQYF. The V gene is TRBV28, the J gene TRBJ2-3; TRBD2 agrees at 9 bases. Germline V lookup: CDR1 MDHEN, CDR2 SYDVKM. The CDR3 has 17 amino acids. V trimming: 3 bases; J trimming: 0 bases; junction bases outside the gene matches: 7.

The chain's CDR3 is CASSPRYRAGETQYF. The CDR3 DNA is TGTGCCAGCTCACCACGGTACCGCGCGGGAGAGACCCAGTACTTC. The genes are TRBV18 and TRBJ2-5; a weak D match, TRBD2 (5 bases). Germline V CDR1 and CDR2: KGHSH, LQKENI. Trimming took 1 base from V and 4 from J, leaving 13 bases between them. CDR3 length equals 15 residues.

As DNA, the CDR3 is TGTGCCAGCAGTGAGGGTAGCGGGCGGACGCAGTATTTT. Protein: CASSEGSGRTQYF. V is TRBV2 and J is TRBJ2-3; 7 bases align to TRBD2. The V gene's germline CDR1 is SNHLY and CDR2 FYNNEI. V shed 3 bases and J 9 bases; nucleotides not matched to a gene: 6. The CDR3 totals 13 residues.

This chain joins TRBV30 and TRBJ2-5, with D perhaps TRBD1 (6 bases). Germline lookup yields CDR1 GTSNPN and CDR2 SVGIG (reference sequence). The ends were cut back, 2 bases at V and 4 bases at J, with 11 bases in the middle. This CDR3 is 13 amino acids long. The CDR3 loop reads CAWSPVGAETQYF. CDR3 nucleotides: TGTGCCTGGAGTCCAGTGGGGGCAGAGACCCAGTACTTC.

The V gene is TRBV5-1, the J gene TRBJ1-2; 7 bases fit TRBD1. Trimming cost V 4 bases and J 0 bases; bases outside gene matches: 6. Germline CDR1 SGHRS, CDR2 YFSETQ. The CDR3 spans 15 residues. CDR3 bases: TGCGCCAGCAGCCCGACCAGGGGGGCTAACTATGGCTACACCTTC. Residues: CASSPTRGANYGYTF.

V and J are TRBV19 and TRBJ1-6; TRBD1 agrees at 8 bases. The V gene's germline CDR1 is LNHDA and CDR2 SQIVND (reference sequence). This CDR3 spans 15 amino acids. V gave up 3 bases and J gave up 9 bases; unmatched junction bases: 7. CDR3 nucleotides: TGTGCCAGTAGTATCAATGGACAGGGTGGTTCACCCCTCCACTTT. It specifies CASSINGQGGSPLHF. The complete variable domain, with remaining parts taken from reference TRBV19 and TRBJ1-6, reads DGGITQSPKYLFRKEGQNVTLSCEQNLNHDAMYWYRQDPGQGLRLIYYSQIVNDFQKGDIAEGYSVSREKKESFPLTVTSAQKNPTAFYLCASSINGQGGSPLHFGNGTRLTVT.

The chain joins TRBV6-1 to TRBJ1-5; perhaps TRBD1 as D (5 bases). V was shortened by 2 bases and J by 7 bases, with 12 bases between the two germline ends. This CDR3 has 14 residues. Germline-derived CDR1 and CDR2 are MNHNS and SASEGT. The DNA of the CDR3 is TGTGCCAGCAGTGAACGGGGGAGGGAGCAGCCCCAGCATTTT. Encoded protein: CASSERGREQPQHF.

The J gene is TRBJ2-5, the V gene TRBV7-2; 9 bases fit TRBD2. Per germline, CDR1 SGHTA and CDR2 FQGNSA. V dropped 2 bases and J dropped 3; count of bases not matched to a gene: 10. The length of the CDR3 is 17 residues. CDR3 in amino acids: CASSLPPGGGGEETQYF. The CDR3 bases are TGTGCCAGCAGCTTACCCCCCGGGGGCGGGGGGGAAGAGACCCAGTACTTC.

Ten or more counts support this clone. V is TRBV29-1 and J is TRBJ1-5; D may be TRBD1 (5 bases). Germline lookup yields CDR1 SQVTM and CDR2 ANQGSEA. The CDR3 is made up of 12 amino acids. Trimming shortened V by 5 bases and J by 3 bases, and 8 bases separated the two germline ends. Here the CDR3 reads CSVQGPNQPQHF. In DNA form, the CDR3 reads TGCAGCGTTCAGGGTCCCAATCAGCCCCAGCATTTT.

The chain combines TRBV28 with TRBJ2-1, with D possibly being TRBD1 (5 bases). Trimming left V 7 bases short and J 5 bases short, with 6 bases between. CDR1 and CDR2 from the germline V gene are MDHEN and SYDVKM. The CDR3 runs 11 residues. Written as DNA, the CDR3 is TGTGCCAGCAAGGGGAACAATGAGCAGTTCTTC. Translated, it gives CASKGNNEQFF. Full variable domain (missing parts from reference TRBV28 and TRBJ2-1): DVKVTQSSRYLVKRTGEKVFLECVQDMDHENMFWYRQDPGLGLRLIYFSYDVKMKEKGDIPEGYSVSREKKERFSLILESASTNQTSMYLCASKGNNEQFFGPGTRLTVL.

This sequence joins TRBV6-1 and TRBJ2-7; 7 nucleotides match TRBD2. The CDR3 covers 13 residues. CDR1 is MNHNS, CDR2 SASEGT, per germline. V trimming: 8 bases; J trimming: 2 bases; junction bases outside the gene matches: 6. In nucleotides, the CDR3 is TGTGCCAGCGGGAGGGACGAGACCTACGAGCAGTACTTC. Translating it yields CASGRDETYEQYF.